This TCR beta chain is drawn from a study of blood T cell repertoires in COVID-19. Turning to the study itself: The samples span acute and convalescent COVID-19 from the United States, Italy and Spain. PBMCs, B-cell-depleted T cells, or T cells provided the cDNA or gDNA that made up the material.

Germline-derived CDR1 and CDR2 are SGHRS and YFSETQ. Trimming cost V 4 bases and J 4 bases, with 15 bases left between them. The CDR3 has 15 residues. This clone appeared a single time. Clones were sequenced by immunoSEQ multiplex PCR, and TCRdb holds only the in-frame ones, with some missing. The top ten hold around 20% of the sample, which has 160,000 or so clones, 80% to 90% seen once. The TCR sequence derives from a woman older than 75 with acute or convalescent COVID-19. The sequencing input was peripheral blood. The chain uses TRBV5-1 and TRBJ2-1; D perhaps matches TRBD2 (6 bases). The DNA for the CDR3 is TGCGCCAGCAGCCACGGGACTGGGCTATACAATGAGCAGTTCTTC. This codes for CASSHGTGLYNEQFF.